A single sample is the source of the 3 T cell receptor beta chains below, sequenced in a study of chemoradiotherapy in HPV16-positive cancers. Assay: immunoSEQ multiplex PCR; the TCRdb copy retains only in-frame clones and omits some. This sample has roughly 4,700 clones, with roughly 83% found just once. This specimen was tumor tissue, taken from a patient who underwent chemoradiotherapy. These receptors came from a human donor with HPV-associated anogenital cancer.

J is TRBJ2-3 and V is TRBV10-3; D uncertain. V lost 8 bases, J lost 4 bases, and 7 bases lay in between. The CDR3 totals 11 residues. Germline V CDR1 and CDR2: ENHRY, SYGVKD. CDR3 in DNA: TGTGCCATCGGTGGAGCAGATACGCAGTATTTT. It encodes CAIGGADTQYF.

DNA for the CDR3: TGCGCCAGCAGCTGGACCCAGACAGGGAACACCGGGGAGCTGTTTTTT. It encodes CASSWTQTGNTGELFF. The chain links TRBV5-1 to TRBJ2-2; tentatively, D is TRBD1 (6 bases). The germline CDR1 and CDR2 sequences are SGHRS and YFSETQ. The CDR3 contains 16 residues. V shed 3 bases and J shed 1 base, with 13 bases lying between them.

The J gene is TRBJ1-1, the V gene TRBV9; D unresolved. Germline V gives CDR1 SGDLS, CDR2 YYNGEE. The CDR3 sequence is 13 residues long. Trimming left V 1 base short and J 0 bases short, with 4 bases between. The CDR3 here is CASSVSLNTEAFF. Written as DNA, the CDR3 is TGTGCCAGCAGCGTAAGCCTGAACACTGAAGCTTTCTTT.